These T cell receptor beta chains were read from a single sample in a study of blood T cell repertoires in COVID-19. Clones were sequenced by immunoSEQ multiplex PCR, and TCRdb holds only the in-frame ones, with some missing. The data contain over 200,000 clones, about 83% of them singletons. Sequences were obtained from peripheral blood. These receptors all stem from a young woman with COVID-19, enrolled during active disease. Both conserved end residues are part of each CDR3. The D gene is left open where the match is weak. Clone sizes are given selectively: once, few, many, or a class where the clone is expanded.

>TRBJ1-1|.|TRBV7-2|.
CASSVQGMNTEAFF
TGTGCCAGCAGCGTCCAGGGGATGAACACTGAAGCTTTCTTT
>TRBJ1-2|TRBD1|TRBV5-4|.
CASSVDRGHNGYTF
TGTGCCAGCAGCGTCGACAGGGGGCACAATGGCTACACCTTC
>TRBJ2-1|TRBD2|TRBV7-2|few
CASSAGTSGIYEQFF
TGTGCCAGCAGCGCAGGGACTAGCGGGATATATGAGCAGTTCTTC
>TRBJ2-3|TRBD2|TRBV18|.
CASSPTSTSTDTQYF
TGTGCCAGCTCACCGACTAGCACTAGCACAGATACGCAGTATTTT
>TRBJ1-1|TRBD1|TRBV7-2|.
CASSQDRGFEAFF
TGTGCCAGCAGTCAGGACAGGGGCTTTGAAGCTTTCTTT
>TRBJ1-2|.|TRBV5-5|.
CASSSIRGFDGYTF
TGTGCCAGCAGCTCAATACGGGGGTTTGATGGCTACACCTTC
>TRBJ1-2|TRBD1|TRBV19|.
CASRTLTGAGYTF
TGTGCCAGTAGAACCTTGACAGGGGCCGGCTACACCTTC
>TRBJ2-3|.|TRBV28|.
CASSLEEGTDTQYF
TGTGCCAGCAGTTTAGAGGAAGGCACAGATACGCAGTATTTT
>TRBJ1-6|TRBD1|TRBV5-5|.
CASSLAAGGFNNSPLHF
TGTGCCAGCAGCTTGGCCGCAGGGGGTTTTAATAATTCACCCCTCCACTTT
>TRBJ1-2|.|TRBV19|.
CASSIDRLYGYTF
TGTGCCAGTAGCATCGACAGGTTGTATGGCTACACCTTC
>TRBJ1-6|.|TRBV4-3|.
CASSQVRVSPLHF
TGCGCCAGCAGCCAAGTTCGGGTTTCACCCCTCCACTTT
>TRBJ2-3|TRBD2|TRBV6-2/TRBV6-3|.
CASSGRTSGRPSTDTQYF
TGTGCCAGCAGTGGTCGGACTAGCGGGAGACCTAGCACAGATACGCAGTATTTT
>TRBJ2-1|TRBD1|TRBV10-3|.
CAISDPPGQGRNEQFF
TGTGCCATCAGTGACCCACCGGGACAGGGGAGGAATGAGCAGTTCTTC
>TRBJ1-2|.|TRBV13|.
CASSSTALGSSFNGYTF
TGTGCCAGCAGCTCAACAGCGCTAGGGAGTTCGTTTAATGGCTACACCTTC
>TRBJ2-5|.|TRBV5-6|.
CASSLLPRYRAQETQYF
TGTGCCAGCAGCTTGCTCCCCAGATACAGGGCCCAAGAGACCCAGTACTTC
>TRBJ1-2|TRBD1|TRBV11-2|.
CASSLEQGPNYGYTF
TGTGCCAGCAGCTTAGAACAGGGGCCGAACTATGGCTACACCTTC
>TRBJ2-7|TRBD1|TRBV5-1|.
CASSNSGTGAYEQYF
TGCGCCAGCAGCAACTCCGGGACAGGGGCCTACGAGCAGTACTTC
>TRBJ1-4|TRBD1|TRBV5-1|.
CASSLEGQGEFREKLFF
TGCGCCAGCAGCTTGGAGGGACAGGGGGAATTCCGTGAAAAACTGTTTTTT